A selection of T cell receptor beta chains follows, all from one sample in a study of blood T cell repertoires in COVID-19. The data were produced by immunoSEQ multiplex PCR, yet TCRdb's version contains in-frame clones alone and is incomplete. The sample includes 70,000 to 90,000 clones, 86% seen only once; the top ten take roughly 6.5%. The sequencing sample was made of peripheral blood. The receptors here all came from a man in his 60s with acute or convalescent COVID-19. Each CDR3 is given with its conserved first and last residue. D genes are given only for firm matches. Expanded clones are given a class, and other clones once, few, many or no size at all.

TRBV29-1	TRBJ2-1	NA	TRBD2	TGCAGCGTCGCACTAGCGGGAGGGGCCAATGAGCAGTTCTTC	CSVALAGGANEQFF
TRBV19	TRBJ1-2	NA	NA	TGTGCCAGTAGTAAGAGACAGACCAATAACTATGGCTACACCTTC	CASSKRQTNNYGYTF
TRBV6-5	TRBJ1-2	NA	TRBD1	TGTGCCAGCAGTTACGATCCCGGACAGGGAAAGGGTGGCTACACCTTC	CASSYDPGQGKGGYTF
TRBV14	TRBJ1-2	NA	NA	TGTGCCAGCAGCCAAATAGCCCCTTATGGCTACACCTTC	CASSQIAPYGYTF
TRBV6-6	TRBJ1-1	few	TRBD1	TGTGCCAGCAGACCGGGACAGGTGAACACTGAAGCTTTCTTT	CASRPGQVNTEAFF
TRBV15	TRBJ2-7	NA	NA	TGTGCCACCAGCAGAGAGGAGAACGTCTACGAGCAGTACTTC	CATSREENVYEQYF
TRBV19	TRBJ1-6	NA	NA	TGTGCCAGTAGTATATCCATAACTGATAATTCACCCCTCCACTTT	CASSISITDNSPLHF
TRBV10-1	TRBJ1-5	NA	NA	TGCGCCAGCAGTGAGTCATGGGGACACAGATTCAATCAGCCCCAGCATTTT	CASSESWGHRFNQPQHF
TRBV6-2/TRBV6-3	TRBJ1-1	once	TRBD1	TGTGCCAGCAGTAAGGGACAGACGAACACTGAAGCTTTCTTT	CASSKGQTNTEAFF
TRBV15	TRBJ2-7	once	NA	TGTGCCACCAGCAGAGATGTTGGGCACGAGCAGTACTTC	CATSRDVGHEQYF
TRBV11-2	TRBJ1-1	NA	TRBD1	TGTGCCAGCAGCCCGTGGGACAGGGGGGCCATGAACACTGAAGCTTTCTTT	CASSPWDRGAMNTEAFF
TRBV7-9	TRBJ1-2	NA	NA	TGTGCCAGCAGCTTAGCAGACAGGCAGAACTATGGCTACACCTTC	CASSLADRQNYGYTF
TRBV9	TRBJ2-5	NA	NA	TGTGCCAGCAGCGTAGTTGAGGGGAGGTGGGAGACCCAGTACTTC	CASSVVEGRWETQYF
TRBV11-3	TRBJ2-7	NA	TRBD2	TGTGCCAGCAGCTTACGGAGCGGGAGCTCCTACGAGCAGTACTTC	CASSLRSGSSYEQYF
TRBV30	TRBJ1-3	NA	NA	TGTGCCTGGAGTCCGGGGGGCAGCGGAAACACCATATATTTT	CAWSPGGSGNTIYF
TRBV19	TRBJ1-4	few	TRBD1	TGTGCCAGTAGTGTTCCCGGGACAGCTTTTGAAAAACTGTTTTTT	CASSVPGTAFEKLFF
TRBV5-6	TRBJ2-3	NA	NA	TGTGCCAGCAGCGTCGCTCCGGCGCGGGCAGATACGCAGTATTTT	CASSVAPARADTQYF
TRBV30	TRBJ2-7	NA	NA	TGTGCCTGGAGTGTACTCCCAGGGCTCCGACCCTACGAGCAGTACTTC	CAWSVLPGLRPYEQYF
TRBV6-5	TRBJ1-5	few	NA	TGTGCCAGCAGTTTACGTAGGGCGGGGCAGCCCCAGCATTTT	CASSLRRAGQPQHF
TRBV9	TRBJ1-3	NA	NA	TGTGCCAGCAGCGCGGAGCGACTTACCTCTGGAAACACCATATATTTT	CASSAERLTSGNTIYF
TRBV5-3	TRBJ1-4	NA	NA	TGTGCCAGAAAAGGGGGGGACCCTGAAAAACTGTTTTTT	CARKGGDPEKLFF
TRBV13	TRBJ1-1	NA	TRBD1	TGTGCCAGCAGCACAAGACGACAGGGTTGGTACACTGAAGCTTTCTTT	CASSTRRQGWYTEAFF
TRBV7-8	TRBJ2-2	NA	TRBD2	TGTGCCAGCAGCTTCGGGGAGGGGCCCACCGGGGAGCTGTTTTTT	CASSFGEGPTGELFF
TRBV27	TRBJ1-1	NA	TRBD1	TGTGCCAGCAGTACTTCAGGGGGGTTTTCATTGACTGAAGCTTTCTTT	CASSTSGGFSLTEAFF
TRBV5-6	TRBJ2-5	once	TRBD2	TGTGCCAGCAGCTTGTTTGGTAGCGGGGGGGCCAGGGAGACCCAGTACTTC	CASSLFGSGGARETQYF
TRBV30	TRBJ2-1	once	NA	TGTGCCTGGAGTCCGGACACCTACAATGAGCAGTTCTTC	CAWSPDTYNEQFF
TRBV19	TRBJ2-1	NA	TRBD1	TGTGCCAGTAGTATCCAAGTGACAGGGGGAAATGAGCAGTTCTTC	CASSIQVTGGNEQFF
TRBV6-2/TRBV6-3	TRBJ2-5	few	NA	TGTGCCAGCAGCCCGACTAGACTGGGTCAAGAGACCCAGTACTTC	CASSPTRLGQETQYF
TRBV6-5	TRBJ1-2	NA	NA	TGTGCCAGCAGCCGTCCGGGGGATGCGAACTATGGCTACACCTTC	CASSRPGDANYGYTF
TRBV6-2/TRBV6-3	TRBJ2-7	NA	NA	TGTGCCAGCAGTTTGGACAGTGGGCCCTACGAGCAGTACTTC	CASSLDSGPYEQYF
TRBV9	TRBJ2-3	NA	NA	TGTGCCAGCGGGGGCGGGAGTAGTACAGATACGCAGTATTTT	CASGGGSSTDTQYF
TRBV5-1	TRBJ1-1	NA	TRBD1	TGCGCCAGCAGCTTAAATCTTGACAGGGGAACTGAAGCTTTCTTT	CASSLNLDRGTEAFF
TRBV7-6	TRBJ1-6	NA	TRBD1	TGTGCCAGCAGCTTAGATGCAGGGGGTAATTCACCCCTCCACTTT	CASSLDAGGNSPLHF
TRBV30	TRBJ1-2	NA	TRBD1	TGTGCCTGGAGCCGGGACAGGGGCTATGGCTACACCTTC	CAWSRDRGYGYTF
TRBV5-4	TRBJ1-1	NA	NA	TGTGCCAGCAGGAGGGACAACCAGAACACTGAAGCTTTCTTT	CASRRDNQNTEAFF
TRBV5-8	TRBJ2-1	NA	TRBD2	TGTGCCAGCAGCGCGGCTCTAGCGGGGGCGGGTGAGCAGTTCTTC	CASSAALAGAGEQFF
TRBV6-1	TRBJ1-4	NA	NA	TGTGCCAGCAGTGAAGGGGGGAGGGAAAAACTGTTTTTT	CASSEGGREKLFF
TRBV2	TRBJ1-6	NA	NA	TGTGCCAGCAGTGAAGATTCAGGGCGCTATTCACCCCTCCACTTT	CASSEDSGRYSPLHF
TRBV2	TRBJ2-6	NA	NA	TGTGCCAGCAGTGAAGGGAGTGGGTTCGCTGGGGCCAACGTCCTGACTTTC	CASSEGSGFAGANVLTF
TRBV5-1	TRBJ1-4	NA	TRBD1	TGCGCCAGCAGCTTCTTTTCGGGACAGGGTCTTGAAAAACTGTTTTTT	CASSFFSGQGLEKLFF
TRBV27	TRBJ2-7	NA	NA	TGTGCCAGCAGTTTTGGGTCACCGGGGGACGAGCAGTACTTC	CASSFGSPGDEQYF
TRBV5-1	TRBJ2-7	NA	TRBD2	TGCGCCAGCAGCTTGGAACCAGCGGGGAACTCCTACGAGCAGTACTTC	CASSLEPAGNSYEQYF
TRBV7-9	TRBJ2-1	NA	NA	TGTGCCAGCAGCTTAGGGGCGGGCAGGGGGGATGAGCAGTTCTTC	CASSLGAGRGDEQFF
TRBV7-8	TRBJ1-1	NA	NA	TGTGCCAGCAGCTTAGGGGAGGGGACCAAAGCTTTCTTT	CASSLGEGTKAFF
TRBV10-2	TRBJ2-5	NA	TRBD2	TGCGCCAGCAGCGGACTAGCGGGAGCGGGAAAGACCCAGTACTTC	CASSGLAGAGKTQYF
TRBV4-3	TRBJ1-3	NA	NA	TGCGCCAGCAGCCCGGGACTCCCGGACACCATATATTTT	CASSPGLPDTIYF
TRBV7-9	TRBJ1-1	NA	NA	TGTGCCAGCAGCTTAGCGCCGGGGTTGACTGAAGCTTTCTTT	CASSLAPGLTEAFF
TRBV11-2	TRBJ1-3	NA	NA	TGTGCCAGCCGCACCCTGGGTCGGGCTGGAAACACCATATATTTT	CASRTLGRAGNTIYF
TRBV7-2	TRBJ1-2	NA	TRBD1	TGTGCCAGCAGCTTAGGATCAGGGGGCAGTGACTATGGCTACACCTTC	CASSLGSGGSDYGYTF
TRBV7-2	TRBJ1-5	NA	NA	TGTGCCAGCAGCCAAGACAGAATTCAGCCCCAGCATTTT	CASSQDRIQPQHF
TRBV7-2	TRBJ1-4	NA	NA	TGTGCCAGCAGCTTAATGGGCTCAACTAATGAAAAACTGTTTTTT	CASSLMGSTNEKLFF
TRBV27	TRBJ2-7	NA	TRBD2	TGTGCCAGCAGCCGTAGCGGGGGTGCCTACGAGCAGTACTTC	CASSRSGGAYEQYF